The clone carrying this TCR beta chain was counted only a few times. The antigen remains undetermined. The sample comes from a study of Graves' ophthalmopathy and Graves' hyperthyroidism. Whole-study results and caveats: Ophthalmopathy and stable hyperthyroidism were discriminated by a 13-signature model, with about 90% sensitivity and nearly 84% specificity. In blood appeared most of the expanded thyroid clonotypes whose frequency exceeded 0.001.

Investigators amplified TCR beta CDR3 regions from RNA transcripts. Second-round multiplex PCR came after a first-round RT-PCR that employed HTBI primers. MiXCR, applied by TCRdb to the multiplex PCR reads, yields one record per CDR3 protein. Among 650,000 to 900,000 distinct CDR3 sequences listed, about 44% were seen once. The sample taken for sequencing was peripheral blood. The source of this sequence is an adult man with Graves' ophthalmopathy.

CDR3 nucleotide sequence: TGCAGGGCGGCAGGGGACGGCTACACCTTC. This translates into CRAAGDGYTF. The rearrangement uses TRBV20-1 and TRBJ1-2, with D possibly being TRBD1 (6 bases). This CDR3 region has 10 residues. The germline V gene has CDR1 DFQATT and CDR2 SNEGSKA (reference sequence).